A single sample is the source of the 15 T cell receptor beta chains below, sequenced in a study of blood T cell repertoires in COVID-19. The protocol was immunoSEQ multiplex PCR, while the TCRdb copy is restricted to in-frame clones and leaves out a portion. The sample consists of 9,500 to 11,000 clones, 84% of them appearing once. The source material was peripheral blood. Every receptor here comes from a man aged 50 to 59 with active COVID-19.

V usage is TRBV3-1 (or the pseudogene TRBV3-2) and J usage is TRBJ2-5; D might be TRBD2 (6 bases). The germline CDR1 and CDR2 sequences are LGHDT and YNNKEL (reference sequence). The CDR3 totals 15 residues. V was cut by 0 bases and J by 7 bases, with 15 bases left in between. CDR3 protein: CASSQEVGNSGTQYF. The CDR3 nucleotides are TGTGCCAGCAGCCAAGAAGTGGGGAATAGCGGGACCCAGTACTTC.

This clone is medium-sized by share. This chain links TRBV10-3 with TRBJ1-5; 7 bases align to TRBD1. The CDR3 loop spans 16 amino acids. Trimming cost V 10 bases and J 2 bases; bases outside gene matches: 14. Germline V gene lookup returns CDR1 ENHRY and CDR2 SYGVKD. CDR3 region: CATPTQGEGGNQPQHF. The CDR3 DNA reads as TGTGCCACCCCCACCCAGGGGGAAGGTGGCAATCAGCCCCAGCATTTT.

This chain links TRBV14 with TRBJ2-1; TRBD2 aligns across 7 bases. The junction had 5 bases not matched to a gene; V was cut back by 2 bases and J by 4 bases. From germline, CDR1 is SGHDN and CDR2 FVKESK. This CDR3 contains 15 residues. For the CDR3, the DNA is TGTGCCAGCAGCCAACGCGGGAGAGAATACAATGAGCAGTTCTTC. It codes for CASSQRGREYNEQFF.

The chain carries TRBV5-1 and TRBJ2-5, with TRBD2 identical over 7 bases. The CDR3 contains 14 residues. The V gene's germline CDR1 is SGHRS and CDR2 YFSETQ. The V gene end was trimmed by 5 bases and the J gene end by 0 bases; junction bases not matched to a gene: 4. CDR3 sequence (DNA): TGCGCCAGCAGTCCTAGCGGAGACCAAGAGACCCAGTACTTC. It is translated as CASSPSGDQETQYF.

A remark on this clone: The junction shows a germline mismatch at one end, possibly a read error. The chain recombines TRBV3-1 (or the pseudogene TRBV3-2) with TRBJ1-2; D possibly corresponds to TRBD1 (6 bases). Germline CDR1 and CDR2: LGHDT and YNNKEL (reference sequence). The CDR3 spans 13 residues. The DNA of the CDR3 is TGTGCCAGCAGCAAAGAGGGGGGCTATGGCTACACCTTC. Translated: CASSKEGGYGYTF.

The chain recombines TRBV5-4 with TRBJ2-4; 10 nucleotides match TRBD1. The V segment lost 3 bases and the J segment 8 bases; nucleotides outside the gene matches: 8. The germline gives CDR1 SGHNT, CDR2 YYREEE (reference sequence). The CDR3 runs to 15 residues. CDR3 amino acids: CASSSYGGQGYIQYF. DNA of the CDR3: TGTGCCAGCAGCTCATATGGGGGACAGGGGTACATTCAGTACTTC.

V and J are TRBV27 and TRBJ1-2, with no clear D. The germline V gene encodes CDR1 MNHEY and CDR2 SMNVEV (reference sequence). The CDR3 length is 15 residues. Trimming removed 0 bases from V and 0 bases from J, with 8 bases in between. The CDR3 DNA is TGTGCCAGCAGTTTATCTGCCGGTTCTAACTATGGCTACACCTTC. Encoded protein: CASSLSAGSNYGYTF.

The V and J genes are TRBV5-4 and TRBJ2-7, with TRBD1 identical over 9 bases. V gave up 5 bases and J gave up 3 bases; unmatched junction bases: 6. CDR1 and CDR2 (germline): SGHNT, YYREEE (reference sequence). There are 14 residues in the CDR3. For the CDR3, the DNA is TGTGCCAGCAGACCGGACAGGGGACACTACGAGCAGTACTTC. Translated: CASRPDRGHYEQYF. The complete variable domain, with remaining parts taken from reference TRBV5-4 and TRBJ2-7, reads ETGVTQSPTHLIKTRGQQVTLRCSSQSGHNTVSWYQQALGQGPQFIFQYYREEENGRGNFPPRFSGLQFPNYSSELNVNALELDDSALYLCASRPDRGHYEQYFGPGTRLTVT.

Points on this clone: The same CDR3 is also encoded by other DNA sequences in this sample. This CDR3 is CASSQVPGYEQYF. The DNA of the CDR3 is TGCGCCAGCAGCCAAGTTCCGGGCTACGAGCAGTACTTC. The J gene is TRBJ2-7, the V gene TRBV4-1, with no clear D. The CDR3 runs to 13 residues. V shed 1 base and J shed 3 bases, with 7 bases lying between them. Germline V gene lookup returns CDR1 MGHRA and CDR2 YSYEKL.

This chain joins TRBV10-3 and TRBJ1-1; maybe TRBD1 (5 bases). Trimming shortened V by 2 bases and J by 0 bases, and 7 bases separated the two germline ends. CDR3 length: 14 residues. Germline V gives CDR1 ENHRY, CDR2 SYGVKD. CDR3 loop: CAISEAGLNTEAFF. CDR3 coding DNA: TGTGCCATCAGTGAGGCAGGGTTGAACACTGAAGCTTTCTTT.

This rearrangement joins TRBV14 to TRBJ2-1; possibly TRBD2 for D (6 bases). V shed 0 bases and J shed 2 bases, with 14 bases lying between them. From germline, CDR1 is SGHDN and CDR2 FVKESK. This CDR3 has 17 residues. This CDR3 is CASSQDHGGITYNEQFF. CDR3 nucleotide sequence: TGTGCCAGCAGCCAAGATCACGGCGGGATAACCTACAATGAGCAGTTCTTC.

The V call is TRBV2, the J call TRBJ1-6; 7 bases fit TRBD1. The CDR3 length is 15 residues. V dropped 3 bases and J dropped 9; count of bases not matched to a gene: 8. Germline lookup yields CDR1 SNHLY and CDR2 FYNNEI. CDR3 sequence reads: CASSDGQGESSPLHF. As DNA, the CDR3 is TGTGCCAGCAGTGACGGGCAGGGGGAAAGTTCACCCCTCCACTTT.

The gene calls are TRBV5-6 and TRBJ1-1, with no clear D. The V gene lost 4 bases and the J gene lost 4 bases, with 11 bases spanning the gap. Germline V gene data show CDR1 as SGHDT and CDR2 as YYEEEE. The CDR3 consists of 13 residues. Here the CDR3 reads CASSPASGTEAFF. In DNA form, the CDR3 reads TGTGCCAGCAGCCCAGCGTCTGGCACTGAAGCTTTCTTT.

The rearrangement joins TRBV4-1 to TRBJ1-4; D uncertain. Trimming stripped 0 bases from V and 4 bases from J, with 15 bases between. Germline lookup yields CDR1 MGHRA and CDR2 YSYEKL. There are 17 residues in the CDR3. The CDR3 DNA sequence: TGCGCCAGCAGCCAAGAGGTCTCGGCACAGAATAATGAAAAACTGTTTTTT. Translation gives CASSQEVSAQNNEKLFF.

The V gene is TRBV7-3, the J gene TRBJ2-1, with 7 nucleotides matching TRBD2. V shed 5 bases, J shed 0 bases, and the junction held 4 bases outside the gene matches. CDR1 is SGHTA, CDR2 FQGTGA, per germline. The CDR3 spans 15 residues. CDR3: CASSTGGGSYNEQFF. In DNA form, the CDR3 reads TGTGCCAGCAGCACGGGAGGAGGCTCCTACAATGAGCAGTTCTTC.